This T cell receptor beta chain was documented in a study of blood T cells in healthy people across ages. Study-level points and caveats: Roughly linear declines in TCR beta diversity per million T cells occurred with age. Unknown CMV status may confound age-related changes in expanded clones. Naive and antigen-experienced cells were not separated, limiting conclusive comparison.

Trimming took off 5 bases at V and 7 bases at J, with 6 bases between the two ends. The CDR3 is 11 amino acids. Through a sample-barcoded 5' primer and a J-beta primer mix, a second PCR was run for roughly 6 to 11 cycles. TCRdb recomputed calls from the 5' RACE reads with MiXCR, one row per CDR3 protein. The sample includes about 1,400,000 distinct CDR3 sequences, 59% of them seen just once. This clonotype is a singleton in its sample. What it binds is not known. Per individual sample, total RNA of at least 5.5 micrograms was extracted. The sequencing input was blood. The chain joins TRBV12-3 or TRBV12-4 to TRBJ2-1; D not resolved. This sequence originates from a man aged 18 to 30 in good health. The CDR3 nucleotides read TGTGCCAGCAGTCAATGGAATGAGCAGTTCTTC. This encodes CASSQWNEQFF.